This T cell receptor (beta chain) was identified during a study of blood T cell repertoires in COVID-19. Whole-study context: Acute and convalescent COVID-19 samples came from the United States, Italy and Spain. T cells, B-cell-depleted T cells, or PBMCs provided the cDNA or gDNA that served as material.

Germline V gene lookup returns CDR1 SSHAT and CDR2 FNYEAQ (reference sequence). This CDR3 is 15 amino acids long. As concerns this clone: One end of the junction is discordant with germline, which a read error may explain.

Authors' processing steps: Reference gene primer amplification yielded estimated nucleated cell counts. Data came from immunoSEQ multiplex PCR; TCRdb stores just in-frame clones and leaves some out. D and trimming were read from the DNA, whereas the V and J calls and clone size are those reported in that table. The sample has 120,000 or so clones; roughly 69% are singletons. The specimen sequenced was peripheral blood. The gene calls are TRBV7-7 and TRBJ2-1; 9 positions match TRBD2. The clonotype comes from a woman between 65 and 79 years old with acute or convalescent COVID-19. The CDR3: CASSQREATYNEQFF. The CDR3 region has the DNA TGTGCTAGCAGCCAGCGGGAGGCTACCTACAATGAGCAGTTCTTC.